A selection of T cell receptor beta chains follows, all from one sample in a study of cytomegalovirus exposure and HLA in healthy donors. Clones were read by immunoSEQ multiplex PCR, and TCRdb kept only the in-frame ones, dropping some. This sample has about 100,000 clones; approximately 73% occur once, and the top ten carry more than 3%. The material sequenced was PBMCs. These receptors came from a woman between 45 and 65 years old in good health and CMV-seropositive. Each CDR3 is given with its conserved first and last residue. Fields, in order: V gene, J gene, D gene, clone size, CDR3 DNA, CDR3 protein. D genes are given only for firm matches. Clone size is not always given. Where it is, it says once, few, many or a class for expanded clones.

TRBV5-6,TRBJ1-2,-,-,TGTGCCAGCAAGGGCAGGGCAGCGAACTATGGCTACACCTTC,CASKGRAANYGYTF
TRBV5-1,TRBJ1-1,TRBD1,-,TGCGCCAGACCGTTATTCCGGGACAGGGGGCGGAGGAACACTGAAGCTTTCTTT,CARPLFRDRGRRNTEAFF
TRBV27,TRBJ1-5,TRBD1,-,TGTGCCAGCAGTTTATCCCCTGACAGGGTCCGGCAGCCCCAGCATTTT,CASSLSPDRVRQPQHF
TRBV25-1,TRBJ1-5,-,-,TGTGCCAGCAGTGAGTGGGGGGGGCTAGGCAATCAGCCCCAGCATTTT,CASSEWGGLGNQPQHF
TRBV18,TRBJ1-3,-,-,TGTGCCAGCTCACCAGCGAGGAGGGGCTCTGGAAACACCATATATTTT,CASSPARRGSGNTIYF
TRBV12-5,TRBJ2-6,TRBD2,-,TGTGCTAGTGGTGCGGGAGAGTCTGGGGCCAACGTCCTGACTTTC,CASGAGESGANVLTF
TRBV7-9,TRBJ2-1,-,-,TGTGCCAGCAGCCCTTTCAGCGGGACAAGCTACAATGAGCAGTTCTTC,CASSPFSGTSYNEQFF
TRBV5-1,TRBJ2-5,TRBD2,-,TGCGCCAGCAGCTCCGGAAGGACTAGCGGGAGTCAAGAGACCCAGTACTTC,CASSSGRTSGSQETQYF
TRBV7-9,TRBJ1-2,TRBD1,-,TGTGCCAGCAGCTTCGGGGACAGGGGGCCTTTCGGAGATGGCTACACCTTC,CASSFGDRGPFGDGYTF
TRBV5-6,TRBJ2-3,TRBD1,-,TGTGCCAGCAGCTTGATAACCTCACAGGGGCCTCAAGGTACGCAGTATTTT,CASSLITSQGPQGTQYF
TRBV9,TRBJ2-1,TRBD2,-,TGTGCCAGCAGCGAAACCGGGACTAGCGGGAGTAGGGAGCAGTTCTTC,CASSETGTSGSREQFF
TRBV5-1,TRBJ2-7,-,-,TGCGCCAGCAGCTTGGTGGGGGGCGAGCAGTACTTC,CASSLVGGEQYF
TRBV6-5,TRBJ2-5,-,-,TGTGCCAGCAGTTACGGGGGGATTCGGGAGACCCAGTACTTC,CASSYGGIRETQYF
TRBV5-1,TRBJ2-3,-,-,TGCGCCAGCAGCTTGGTACCGGGACAAGTCACAGATACGCAGTATTTT,CASSLVPGQVTDTQYF
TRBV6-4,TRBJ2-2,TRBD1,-,TGTGCCAGCAGTGCCGGGACAGGGAACACCGGGGAGCTGTTTTTT,CASSAGTGNTGELFF
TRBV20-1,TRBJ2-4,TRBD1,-,TGCAGTGCTAGGACAGGGGGCATTCAGTACTTC,CSARTGGIQYF
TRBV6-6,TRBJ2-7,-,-,TGTGCCAGCAGTTTCAGGGGGGACTCCTACGAGCAGTACTTC,CASSFRGDSYEQYF
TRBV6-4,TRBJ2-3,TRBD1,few,TGTGCCAGCAGTCGCGGAATTGACAGGGGGAATACGCAGTATTTT,CASSRGIDRGNTQYF
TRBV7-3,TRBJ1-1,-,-,TGTGCCAGCAGCCCAGGGCGCGGAGCTTTCTTT,CASSPGRGAFF
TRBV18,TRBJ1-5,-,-,TGTGCCAGCTCACCGGCGGCAAATAGCAATCAGCCCCAGCATTTT,CASSPAANSNQPQHF
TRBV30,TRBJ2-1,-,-,TGTGCCTCCGGGGGTGGGACTCTCTTC,CASGGGTLF
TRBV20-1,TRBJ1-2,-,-,TGCAGTGCAGCTACCTTGGAGGGCTACACCTTC,CSAATLEGYTF
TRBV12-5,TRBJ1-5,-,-,TGTGCTAGTACCGAGACGGAGAGAAGTTCACAGCCCCAGCATTTT,CASTETERSSQPQHF
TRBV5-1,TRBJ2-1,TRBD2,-,TGCGCCAGCAGCTTGTTCCGGGAGGGTGAGCAGTTCTTC,CASSLFREGEQFF